Presented here are 24 T cell receptor beta chains from one specimen sequenced in a study of Graves' ophthalmopathy and Graves' hyperthyroidism. Using RNA transcripts, the TCR beta CDR3 regions were amplified. HTBI-primed RT-PCR formed the first round, and a multiplex PCR formed the second. TCRdb fed the multiplex PCR reads into MiXCR, producing one record per CDR3 protein. The data contain approximately 700,000 distinct CDR3 sequences, roughly 41% of them singletons. The sequencing sample was made of peripheral blood. The receptors shown here come from an adult man with Graves' ophthalmopathy.

This sequence joins TRBV24-1 and TRBJ1-5; D is unresolved. This CDR3 is built from 14 residues. Germline V gene sequence: CDR1 KGHDR, CDR2 SFDVKD. V was shortened by 11 bases and J by 1 base, with 14 bases between the two germline ends. The CDR3 sequence: CAMSGAMSNQPQHF. The DNA of the CDR3 is TGTGCCATGAGTGGCGCGATGAGCAATCAGCCCCAGCATTTT.

This clonotype was counted a single time. The genes are TRBV2 and TRBJ1-5, with TRBD1 matching over 8 bases. This CDR3 has 15 amino acids. Looked up from germline, CDR1 is SNHLY and CDR2 is FYNNEI. The ends lost 2 bases at V and 11 bases at J; junction bases unmatched: 11. CDR3 sequence: CASSEPGQVLETQHF. In DNA form, the CDR3 reads TGTGCCAGCAGTGAACCGGGACAGGTCCTGGAGACCCAGCATTTT.

CDR3 amino acids: CATSRDRGSDSPLHF. CDR3 nucleotides: TGTGCCACCAGCAGAGATAGGGGGAGCGATTCACCCCTCCACTTT. This sequence joins TRBV15 and TRBJ1-6, with D possibly being TRBD1 (6 bases). The V gene's germline CDR1 is LNHNV and CDR2 YYDKDF (reference sequence). The CDR3 is 15 residues long. The V gene lost 0 bases and the J gene lost 8 bases, with 11 bases spanning the gap.

This sequence joins TRBV25-1 and TRBJ1-4; TRBD1 matches 8 bases. In germline, CDR1 is MGHDK, CDR2 SYGVNS. V lost 8 bases, J lost 8 bases, and 10 bases stayed unmatched. The CDR3 runs 14 residues. The CDR3 region has the DNA TGTGCCAGCTTGGCGGACAGGGTTGGCGAAAAACTGTTTTTT. Translation: CASLADRVGEKLFF.

The table lists this clonotype with a few counts. This chain joins TRBV4-3 and TRBJ1-1; D call uncertain. Deletions cut 6 bases from V and 1 base from J, with 15 bases between. This CDR3 is 15 amino acids long. Germline V gives CDR1 LGHNA, CDR2 YSLEER. Here the CDR3 reads CASRPDIGRNTEAFF. DNA for the CDR3: TGCGCCAGCAGACCGGATATAGGGCGGAACACTGAAGCTTTCTTT.

This clonotype was counted between two and nine times. The rearrangement joins TRBV28 to TRBJ1-2; 7 bases are a match to TRBD1. After removal of 1 base from V and 11 bases from J, the junction contained 10 bases not matched to a gene. Germline V gene data show CDR1 as MDHEN and CDR2 as SYDVKM. The CDR3 length is 14 residues. CDR3 amino acids: CASSLSRDSLRYTF. CDR3 nucleotides: TGTGCCAGCAGTTTATCGCGGGACAGCCTTCGGTACACCTTC.

At least ten counts were recorded for this clonotype. V is TRBV24-1 and J is TRBJ2-2; 9 nucleotides match TRBD2. Unmatched junction bases numbered 5, after V lost 4 bases and J lost 3 bases. The germline CDR1 and CDR2 sequences are KGHDR and SFDVKD. The CDR3 loop spans 16 amino acids. The CDR3 here is CATSDQTSGYTGELFF. CDR3 nucleotide sequence: TGTGCCACCAGTGACCAGACTAGCGGATACACCGGGGAGCTGTTTTTT.

This clonotype was seen many times. The chain has TRBV7-9 and TRBJ2-6; D is perhaps TRBD1 (6 bases). Trimming stripped 5 bases from V and 11 bases from J, with 16 bases between. CDR1 SEHNR and CDR2 FQNEAQ come from the germline V gene (reference sequence). This CDR3 is built from 14 residues. CDR3 amino acids: CASSLQTGLHVLTF. The CDR3 DNA sequence: TGTGCCAGCAGCCTACAGACAGGTCTCCACGTCCTGACTTTC.

Details on this clonotype: A clone one base away is much larger, so this may be a read error. This sequence joins TRBV20-1 and TRBJ2-7, with D tentatively TRBD1 (5 bases). The germline V gene has CDR1 DFQATT and CDR2 SNEGSKA (reference sequence). The V end lost 5 bases, the J end lost 9 bases, and 17 bases lay between the germline ends. The CDR3 is made up of 12 amino acids. The CDR3 loop is CSAPYQGHGQYF. DNA for the CDR3: TGCAGTGCTCCCTATCAGGGCCACGGGCAGTACTTC.

This clonotype was counted between two and nine times. The chain links TRBV9 to TRBJ2-5, with 10 bases lining up with TRBD1. The germline V gene encodes CDR1 SGDLS and CDR2 YYNGEE. The J segment lost 5 bases and the V segment lost 3 bases, leaving 7 bases of the junction unmatched. There are 15 residues in the CDR3. CDR3 protein: CASSEGQGLGETQYF. CDR3 coding DNA: TGTGCCAGCAGCGAGGGACAGGGGCTGGGGGAGACCCAGTACTTC.

This clonotype appeared a few times. The V and J genes are TRBV6-2 or TRBV6-3 and TRBJ1-1; possibly TRBD1 for D (5 bases). This CDR3 is 13 amino acids long. Germline CDR1 and CDR2: MNHEY and SVGEGT. The germline V and J ends were trimmed by 5 bases and 5 bases, with 12 bases remaining between them. The CDR3 reads CASSRSRGTEAFF. CDR3 coding DNA: TGTGCCAGCAGTCGCAGTCGGGGGACTGAAGCTTTCTTT.

The CDR3 reads CASSVAKIPYEQYF. In DNA form, the CDR3 reads TGTGCCAGCAGCGTAGCGAAAATCCCCTACGAGCAGTACTTC. V gene TRBV9 combines with J gene TRBJ2-7; D not resolved. The CDR3 contains 14 residues. Germline CDR1 SGDLS, CDR2 YYNGEE. V was clipped by 0 bases and J by 2 bases, with 9 bases between them.

In its sample, this clonotype was seen many times. The rearrangement joins TRBV6-5 to TRBJ1-2, with D possibly being TRBD1 (5 bases). The CDR3 length is 12 residues. The V gene's germline CDR1 is MNHEY and CDR2 SVGAGI. The V end lost 5 bases, the J end lost 8 bases, and 12 bases lay between the germline ends. CDR3: CASSTGAGGYTF. As DNA, the CDR3 is TGTGCCAGCAGTACCGGGGCCGGGGGCTACACCTTC.

The chain has TRBV11-3 and TRBJ2-2, with 9 positions matching TRBD1. Germline trimming cut 5 bases from V and 8 bases from J; bases unmatched to any gene: 9. This CDR3 region has 15 residues. Germline lookup yields CDR1 SGHNT and CDR2 YENEEA. The CDR3 nucleotides are TGTGCCAGCAGCCTCGGGACAGGGTACTTGGGGGAGCTGTTTTTT. Its translation: CASSLGTGYLGELFF.

Only a few counts were recorded for this clonotype. This rearrangement joins TRBV20-1 to TRBJ2-5; 14 nucleotides agree with TRBD2. The V segment lost 2 bases and the J segment 4 bases; nucleotides outside the gene matches: 3. Germline V gives CDR1 DFQATT, CDR2 SNEGSKA (reference sequence). The CDR3 contains 15 residues. The CDR3 nucleotides read TGCAGTGCTAGAACCGGGACTAGCGGGAGAGAGACCCAGTACTTC. Protein sequence: CSARTGTSGRETQYF.

A few counts support this clonotype. The V call is TRBV11-2, the J call TRBJ1-3, with TRBD1 identical over 7 bases. V shed 6 bases and J 0 bases; nucleotides not matched to a gene: 5. Germline lookup yields CDR1 SGHAT and CDR2 FQNNGV. This CDR3 spans 15 amino acids. CDR3 loop: CASSTGTASGNTIYF. DNA of the CDR3: TGTGCCAGCAGTACCGGGACAGCCTCTGGAAACACCATATATTTT.

This clonotype occurred many times. The chain employs TRBV5-5 and TRBJ1-5, with D uncertain. V shed 1 base and J shed 0 bases, with 8 bases lying between them. Germline V lookup: CDR1 SGHKS, CDR2 YYEKEE (reference sequence). This CDR3 has 15 amino acids. The CDR3 nucleotides read TGTGCCAGCAGCTTGCAGGCGGATAGCAATCAGCCCCAGCATTTT. Amino acids: CASSLQADSNQPQHF.

This clonotype has a count of ten or more. J is TRBJ1-4 and V is TRBV29-1; a possible D gene is TRBD1 (5 bases). CDR1 is SQVTM and CDR2 is ANQGSEA in the germline V gene. The CDR3 is 13 residues long. Trimming took off 7 bases at V and 8 bases at J, with 17 bases between the two ends. CDR3 amino acids: CSAVIGTGEKLFF. The CDR3 DNA follows: TGCAGCGCCGTGATAGGGACGGGCGAAAAACTGTTTTTT.

This clonotype appeared many times. This chain uses TRBV7-8 with TRBJ2-7, with a tentative D call TRBD2 (6 bases). The CDR3 covers 14 residues. The V gene lost 7 bases and the J gene lost 5 bases, with 18 bases spanning the gap. The V gene's germline CDR1 is SGHVS and CDR2 FQNEAQ. The CDR3 spells CASTHRRESDEQYF. CDR3 DNA: TGTGCCAGCACCCATCGGAGGGAGTCGGACGAGCAGTACTTC.

The chain couples TRBV29-1 to TRBJ1-2, with D hard to call. Germline values: CDR1 SQVTM, CDR2 ANQGSEA. CDR3 size: 11 residues. CDR3 residues: CSLRINYGYTF. The CDR3 DNA follows: TGCAGTTTGAGGATTAACTATGGCTACACCTTC. The whole variable domain, remainder taken from reference TRBV29-1 and TRBJ1-2, is SAVISQKPSRDICQRGTSLTIQCQVDSQVTMMFWYRQQPGQSLTLIATANQGSEATYESGFVIDKFPISRPNLTFSTLTVSNMSPEDSSIYLCSLRINYGYTFGSGTRLTVV.

Of note for this clonotype: This may arise from a read error, as a much more abundant clone is one base away. V is TRBV25-1 and J is TRBJ1-5, with D perhaps matching TRBD1 (6 bases). There are 14 residues in the CDR3. Germline-derived CDR1 and CDR2 are MGHDK and SYGVNS. CDR3 sequence reads: CASSYRGANQPQRF. CDR3 DNA: TGTGCCAGCAGTTACCGGGGGGCGAATCAGCCCCAGCGTTTT.

This clonotype has at least ten counts. One junction end disagrees with the germline gene, perhaps due to a read error. V and J are TRBV10-2 and TRBJ2-7; maybe TRBD2 (5 bases). Germline V lookup: CDR1 WSHSY, CDR2 SAAADI. The CDR3 totals 12 residues. CDR3 residues: CASSYGNYEQYF. The CDR3 DNA reads TGTGCCAGCAGTTACGGGAACTACGAGCAGTACTTC.

This chain joins TRBV4-2 and TRBJ2-7; the match to TRBD2 covers 8 bases. The CDR3 length is 15 residues. Germline-derived CDR1 and CDR2 are LGHNA and YNFKEQ. The V gene end was trimmed by 1 base and the J gene end by 4 bases; junction bases not matched to a gene: 6. CDR3 sequence reads: CASSQGSGVLYEQYF. The CDR3 nucleotides read TGTGCCAGCAGCCAAGGTAGCGGGGTCTTATACGAGCAGTACTTC.

At least ten counts were recorded for this clonotype. The V call is TRBV19, the J call TRBJ2-7; 8 nucleotides align to TRBD1. Germline trimming cut 7 bases from V and 2 bases from J; bases unmatched to any gene: 4. The length of the CDR3 is 13 residues. Germline CDR1 is LNHDA and CDR2 is SQIVND (reference sequence). CDR3 bases: TGTGCCAGTACCGGACAGGGTACCTACGAGCAGTACTTC. Amino acid sequence: CASTGQGTYEQYF.